This paragraph reports one T cell receptor (beta chain). What it recognizes is unknown. The data are from a study of chemoradiotherapy in HPV16-positive cancers. On the study more broadly: Candidate HPV-specific clones and shared TCR motifs came from a couple of HPV16-positive patients. Study-wide findings and caveats: In HPV16-positive patients, HPV-responsive T-cell expansion tracked better recurrence-free survival. Candidate HPV-specific clones and E7-related TCR motifs grew in tumor during treatment.

The protocol was immunoSEQ multiplex PCR, while the TCRdb copy is restricted to in-frame clones and leaves out a portion. The sample carries tens of thousands of clones, roughly 92% recorded once. V lost 2 bases and J lost 4; bases outside the gene matches: 4. The germline V gene has CDR1 MNHNS and CDR2 SASEGT. This CDR3 region has 15 residues. This chain joins TRBV6-1 and TRBJ1-1; 10 bases align to TRBD1. This specimen was blood, taken from a patient who underwent chemoradiotherapy. This sequence originates from a human donor with HPV-associated anogenital cancer. The CDR3 bases are TGTGCCAGCAGTGAACGGGGGACAGGGGCCACTGAAGCTTTCTTT. It specifies CASSERGTGATEAFF.